This TCR beta chain was profiled in a study of blood T cell repertoires in COVID-19. Turning to the study itself: T cells, B-cell-depleted T cells, or PBMCs supplied cDNA or gDNA.

Original processing methods: Estimates of nucleated cell counts were drawn from the amplification of reference gene primers. Sequenced by immunoSEQ multiplex PCR; TCRdb stores in-frame clones only, minus some. The DNA gave D and trimming, while V, J and clone size come from that table. The table shows over 200,000 clones, with roughly 84% occurring only once. The CDR3 is 14 amino acids. The germline V gene encodes CDR1 SGHTA and CDR2 FQGNSA. The V end lost 1 base, the J end lost 2 bases, and 7 bases lay between the germline ends. The sample consisted of peripheral blood. The chain employs TRBV7-2 and TRBJ2-3; D perhaps matches TRBD1 (5 bases). The TCR sequence derives from a woman of 80 years or more with active or convalescent COVID-19. The CDR3 DNA is TGTGCCAGCAGCTTAGGACAGTACACAGATACGCAGTATTTT. Encoded protein: CASSLGQYTDTQYF.